This T cell receptor beta chain was captured in a study of early stage breast cancer tumors. Findings and caveats of the study: Functional markers like CD4, CD8 and FOXP3 were missed in bulk sequencing. Commonly generated sequences made up most enriched TCRB sequences shared between patients.

Each sample had two DNA replicates, roughly 0.48 ug blood or about 1.4 ug tissue. This table comes from immunoSEQ multiplex PCR, and its TCRdb copy is limited to in-frame clones, with some not included. This sample has about 31,000 clones, with roughly four fifths found just once. As to this clone: No antigen is known for it.

The sequence derives from a person aged 40 to 50 with breast cancer. What was sequenced was blood.

This CDR3 is CASRVGTENTEAFF. The CDR3 nucleotides are TGCGCCAGCAGAGTCGGGACAGAGAACACTGAAGCTTTCTTT. The V gene is TRBV5-1, the J gene TRBJ1-1, with 7 bases that match TRBD1. Germline V gene data show CDR1 as SGHRS and CDR2 as YFSETQ. The CDR3 is 14 amino acids. V dropped 5 bases and J dropped 1; count of bases not matched to a gene: 5.